A single T cell receptor beta chain is shown here with its context. The sample comes from a study of blood T cell repertoires in COVID-19. Overall study context: T cells, B-cell-depleted T cells, or PBMCs supplied cDNA or gDNA.

Sequencing used immunoSEQ multiplex PCR; TCRdb keeps in-frame clones, though not all of them. The sample contains 310,000 or so clones, around 91% of which appear only once. Across roughly 25 US areas, participants ranged in age from about 18 to 100 years. Categorization into cohorts depended on clinical history that participants reported. Recovery meant two consecutive negative NP/OP PCR tests, professional clearance, or resolved symptoms. CDR1 and CDR2 from the germline V gene are SGHNT and YYREEE (reference sequence). Losses at the gene ends were 1 base for V and 6 bases for J; bases not matched to a gene: 6. The CDR3 is made up of 14 amino acids.

This sequence joins TRBV5-4 and TRBJ2-7; 8 bases agree with TRBD2. This sequence originates from a woman aged 40 to 55 who had recovered from COVID-19. Sequencing was done on a sample of PBMCs or T cells enriched from blood (not recorded which). This CDR3 reads CASSLSGGPLEQYF. The CDR3 coding sequence is TGTGCCAGCAGCTTGAGCGGGGGTCCCCTCGAGCAGTACTTC. Drawing the rest from reference TRBV5-4 and TRBJ2-7, the complete variable domain is ETGVTQSPTHLIKTRGQQVTLRCSSQSGHNTVSWYQQALGQGPQFIFQYYREEENGRGNFPPRFSGLQFPNYSSELNVNALELDDSALYLCASSLSGGPLEQYFGPGTRLTVT.